The present T cell receptor beta chain was sequenced within a study of T cell repertoires in aging, cancer and after chemotherapy. Study-level points and caveats: Healthy donors lost TCR diversity with age mainly through richness, cancer patients through richness and evenness.

The template was genomic DNA from peripheral blood, not RNA. This CDR3 has 13 amino acids. CDR1 and CDR2 (germline): LNHDA, SQIVND (reference sequence). Unmatched junction bases numbered 3, after V lost 6 bases and J lost 4 bases. This clonotype appeared a few times. Its antigen is still unknown. Multiplex touch-down PCR with TRB-A/B primers amplified rearranged V-D-J TRB sequences. TCRdb independently ran MiXCR on the multiplex PCR reads; one entry per CDR3 protein. The sample contains roughly 7,000 distinct CDR3 sequences, 40% to 45% of which appear only once. The sequencing sample was made of blood. The sequence came from a human donor in good health. This chain links TRBV19 with TRBJ2-1, with TRBD2 matching 7 bases. The CDR3 sequence is CASRNGGYNEQFF. The CDR3 DNA is TGTGCCAGTAGGAACGGGGGGTACAATGAGCAGTTCTTC. Full variable domain (remainder filled in from reference TRBV19 and TRBJ2-1): DGGITQSPKYLFRKEGQNVTLSCEQNLNHDAMYWYRQDPGQGLRLIYYSQIVNDFQKGDIAEGYSVSREKKESFPLTVTSAQKNPTAFYLCASRNGGYNEQFFGPGTRLTVL.